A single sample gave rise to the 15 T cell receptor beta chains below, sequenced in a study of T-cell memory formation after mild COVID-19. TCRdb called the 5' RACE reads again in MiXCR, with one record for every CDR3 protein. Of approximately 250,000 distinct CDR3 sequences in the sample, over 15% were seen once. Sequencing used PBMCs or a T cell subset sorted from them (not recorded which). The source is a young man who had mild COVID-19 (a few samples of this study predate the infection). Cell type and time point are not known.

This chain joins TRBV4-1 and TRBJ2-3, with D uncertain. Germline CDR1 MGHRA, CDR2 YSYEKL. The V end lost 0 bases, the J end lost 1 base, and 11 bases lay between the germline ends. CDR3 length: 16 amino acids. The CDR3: CASSQEDGGGTDTQYF. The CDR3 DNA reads TGCGCCAGCAGCCAAGAAGACGGCGGAGGCACAGATACGCAGTATTTT.

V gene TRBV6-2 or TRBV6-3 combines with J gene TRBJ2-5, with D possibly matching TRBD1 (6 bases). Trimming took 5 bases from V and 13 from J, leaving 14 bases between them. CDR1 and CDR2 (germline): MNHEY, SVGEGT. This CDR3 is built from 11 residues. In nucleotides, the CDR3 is TGTGCCAGCAGTATATCGAGGGGGAGGTACTTC. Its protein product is CASSISRGRYF.

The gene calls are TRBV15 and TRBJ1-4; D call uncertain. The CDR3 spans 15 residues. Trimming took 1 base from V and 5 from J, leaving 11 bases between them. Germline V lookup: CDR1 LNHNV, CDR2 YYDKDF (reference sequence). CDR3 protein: CATSRVLTANEKLFF. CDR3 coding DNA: TGTGCCACCAGCAGAGTATTAACGGCCAATGAAAAACTGTTTTTT.

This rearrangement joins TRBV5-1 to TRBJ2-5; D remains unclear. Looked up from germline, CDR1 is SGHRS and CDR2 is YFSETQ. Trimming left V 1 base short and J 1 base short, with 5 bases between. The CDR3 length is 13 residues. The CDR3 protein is CASSLSSQETQYF. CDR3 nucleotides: TGCGCCAGCAGCTTGTCAAGCCAAGAGACCCAGTACTTC.

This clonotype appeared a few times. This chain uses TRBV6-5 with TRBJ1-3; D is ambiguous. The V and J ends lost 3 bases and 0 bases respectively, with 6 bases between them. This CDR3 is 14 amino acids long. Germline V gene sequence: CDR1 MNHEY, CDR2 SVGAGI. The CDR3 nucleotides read TGTGCCAGCAGTTATACAAACTCTGGAAACACCATATATTTT. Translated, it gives CASSYTNSGNTIYF.

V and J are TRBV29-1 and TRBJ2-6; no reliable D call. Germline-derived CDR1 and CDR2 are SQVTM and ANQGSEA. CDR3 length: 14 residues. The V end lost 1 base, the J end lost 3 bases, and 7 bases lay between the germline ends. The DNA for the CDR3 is TGCAGCGTTGAAGCGACGTATGGGGCCAACGTCCTGACTTTC. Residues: CSVEATYGANVLTF.

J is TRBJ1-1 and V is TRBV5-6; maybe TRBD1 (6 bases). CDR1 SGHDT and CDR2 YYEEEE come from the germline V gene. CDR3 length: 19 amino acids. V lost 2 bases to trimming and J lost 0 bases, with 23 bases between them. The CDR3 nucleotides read TGTGCCAGCAGCTTCCCCCTAGATAGGGGGGGTGTTGTGAACACTGAAGCTTTCTTT. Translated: CASSFPLDRGGVVNTEAFF.

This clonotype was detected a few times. CDR3 DNA sequence: TGTGCCAGCAGTTACTCAACAGGGAAACCCGGGGAGCTGTTTTTT. It codes for CASSYSTGKPGELFF. V is TRBV6-5 and J is TRBJ2-2; maybe TRBD1 (6 bases). In germline, CDR1 is MNHEY, CDR2 SVGAGI. With 0 bases removed from V and 6 bases from J, the gap between germline ends came to 11 bases. The CDR3 has 15 residues.

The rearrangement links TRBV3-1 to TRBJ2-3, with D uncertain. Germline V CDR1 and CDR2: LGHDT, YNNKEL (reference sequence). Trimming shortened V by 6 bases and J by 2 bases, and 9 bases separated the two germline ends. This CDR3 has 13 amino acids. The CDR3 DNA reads TGTGCCAGCAGTACCGGATACACAGATACGCAGTATTTT. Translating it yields CASSTGYTDTQYF.

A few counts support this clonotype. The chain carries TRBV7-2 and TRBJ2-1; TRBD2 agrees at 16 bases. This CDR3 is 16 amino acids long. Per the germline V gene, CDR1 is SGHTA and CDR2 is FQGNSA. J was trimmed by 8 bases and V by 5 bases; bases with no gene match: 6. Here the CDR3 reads CASSRGLAGGQDEQFF. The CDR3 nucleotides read TGTGCCAGCAGCCGGGGACTAGCGGGGGGGCAGGATGAGCAGTTCTTC.

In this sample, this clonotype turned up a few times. The CDR3 DNA reads TGCAGTGCTAGAGCCGGACAGGGCTTTCAGCCCCAGCATTTT. Amino acid sequence: CSARAGQGFQPQHF. The rearrangement joins TRBV20-1 to TRBJ1-5, with 8 bases that match TRBD1. The V and J ends lost 1 base and 6 bases, in that order; junction bases with no gene match: 5. The germline V gene encodes CDR1 DFQATT and CDR2 SNEGSKA (reference sequence). This CDR3 region has 14 residues.

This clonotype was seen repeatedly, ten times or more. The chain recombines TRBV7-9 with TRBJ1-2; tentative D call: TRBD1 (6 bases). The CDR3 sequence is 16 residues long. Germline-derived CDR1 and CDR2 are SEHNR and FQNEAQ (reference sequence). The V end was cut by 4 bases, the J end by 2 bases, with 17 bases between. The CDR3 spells CASSSPPGQPNYGYTF. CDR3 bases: TGTGCCAGCAGCTCCCCACCCGGACAGCCCAACTATGGCTACACCTTC.

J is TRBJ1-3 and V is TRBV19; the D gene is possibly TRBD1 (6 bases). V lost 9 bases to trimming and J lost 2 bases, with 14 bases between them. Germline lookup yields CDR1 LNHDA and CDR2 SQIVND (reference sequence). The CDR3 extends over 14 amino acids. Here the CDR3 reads CASRDRKPGNTIYF. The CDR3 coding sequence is TGTGCCAGCCGAGACAGGAAACCTGGAAACACCATATATTTT. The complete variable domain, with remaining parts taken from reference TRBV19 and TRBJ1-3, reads DGGITQSPKYLFRKEGQNVTLSCEQNLNHDAMYWYRQDPGQGLRLIYYSQIVNDFQKGDIAEGYSVSREKKESFPLTVTSAQKNPTAFYLCASRDRKPGNTIYFGEGSWLTVV.

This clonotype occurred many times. Written as DNA, the CDR3 is TGCGCCAGCAGCGTGGGGGCATCAGCCAAAAACATTCAGTACTTC. It codes for CASSVGASAKNIQYF. The chain is built from TRBV5-1 and TRBJ2-4, with a weak D call TRBD1 (6 bases). The CDR3 length is 15 residues. Trimming stripped 4 bases from V and 0 bases from J, with 11 bases between. Germline assignment: CDR1 SGHRS and CDR2 YFSETQ.

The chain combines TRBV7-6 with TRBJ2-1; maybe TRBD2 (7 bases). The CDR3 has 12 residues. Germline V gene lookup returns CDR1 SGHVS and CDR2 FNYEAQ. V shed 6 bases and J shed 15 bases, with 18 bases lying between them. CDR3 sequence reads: CASSAARGGMFF. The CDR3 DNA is TGTGCCAGCAGTGCGGCTCGCGGGGGCATGTTCTTC. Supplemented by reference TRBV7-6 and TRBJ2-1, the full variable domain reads GAGVSQSPRYKVTKRGQDVALRCDPISGHVSLYWYRQALGQGPEFLTYFNYEAQQDKSGLPNDRFSAERPEGSISTLTIQRTEQRDSAMYRCASSAARGGMFFGPGTRLTVL.